The next 27 T cell receptor beta chains were all read from a single sample in a study of blood T cell repertoires in COVID-19. Some clones are missing from TCRdb's copy, which holds only in-frame ones; the method was immunoSEQ multiplex PCR. This table has about 210,000 clones, around 86% appearing once. The sequencing input was PBMCs or T cells enriched from blood (not recorded which). The receptors stem from a woman in her 50s with acute COVID-19.

V gene TRBV5-4 combines with J gene TRBJ1-4, with 9 bases aligning to TRBD1. The CDR3 is 15 amino acids. V lost 4 bases, J lost 3 bases, and 4 bases stayed unmatched. Germline CDR1 reads SGHNT; CDR2 reads YYREEE (reference sequence). The CDR3 is CASSLQGAPNEKLFF. The CDR3 DNA follows: TGTGCCAGCAGCCTACAGGGGGCGCCTAATGAAAAACTGTTTTTT.

This clone was counted only a few times. The chain has TRBV28 and TRBJ1-2; D gene unclear. CDR1 is MDHEN and CDR2 is SYDVKM in the germline V gene. Trimming left V 3 bases short and J 4 bases short, with 9 bases between. This CDR3 comprises 13 residues. The CDR3 DNA reads TGTGCCAGCAGTTTGGCCAGCGTCTATGGCTACACCTTC. Translating gives CASSLASVYGYTF.

The chain couples TRBV5-4 to TRBJ2-7, with D tentatively TRBD2 (6 bases). CDR3 size: 15 residues. CDR1 is SGHNT and CDR2 is YYREEE in the germline V gene (reference sequence). Trimming removed 1 base from V and 2 bases from J, with 13 bases in between. CDR3 in amino acids: CASSLWGVLTYEQYF. The CDR3 coding sequence is TGTGCCAGCAGCTTGTGGGGGGTTCTGACCTACGAGCAGTACTTC.

The chain combines TRBV9 with TRBJ1-3; 10 bases are a match to TRBD1. Germline V CDR1 and CDR2: SGDLS, YYNGEE. The CDR3 consists of 15 residues. V lost 3 bases and J lost 4; bases outside the gene matches: 4. The CDR3 reads CASSAGTGEGNTIYF. For the CDR3, the DNA is TGTGCCAGCAGCGCGGGGACAGGGGAAGGAAACACCATATATTTT. The full variable domain, its missing parts supplied by reference TRBV9 and TRBJ1-3, is DSGVTQTPKHLITATGQRVTLRCSPRSGDLSVYWYQQSLDQGLQFLIQYYNGEERAKGNILERFSAQQFPDLHSELNLSSLELGDSALYFCASSAGTGEGNTIYFGEGSWLTVV.

J is TRBJ1-3 and V is TRBV7-2; tentatively, D is TRBD1 (6 bases). The CDR3 is 15 amino acids. V lost 5 bases to trimming and J lost 4 bases, with 15 bases between them. Germline values: CDR1 SGHTA, CDR2 FQGNSA. Written as DNA, the CDR3 is TGTGCCAGCAGCGACCAGGGGATAGCGGGAAACACCATATATTTT. Translation gives CASSDQGIAGNTIYF.

V usage is TRBV19 and J usage is TRBJ2-3, with D unresolved. CDR1 is LNHDA, CDR2 SQIVND, per germline (reference sequence). The CDR3 covers 11 residues. V was pared by 5 bases and J by 6 bases, with 6 bases between. In DNA, the CDR3 is TGTGCCAGTAGTTATGCGGATACGCAGTATTTT. This encodes CASSYADTQYF.

Of note for this clone: Other nucleotide sequences in the sample specify the same CDR3. The chain joins TRBV28 to TRBJ2-1; no definite D call. The CDR3 is 15 amino acids. CDR1 is MDHEN and CDR2 is SYDVKM in the germline V gene. V lost 2 bases and J 0 bases, leaving 8 bases between the germline ends. The CDR3 coding sequence is TGTGCCAGCAGTTTAGGCGGCAGCTCCTACAATGAGCAGTTCTTC. It encodes CASSLGGSSYNEQFF.

The rearrangement links TRBV6-2 or TRBV6-3 to TRBJ1-5; the D gene is possibly TRBD1 (5 bases). Trimming shortened V by 5 bases and J by 2 bases, and 13 bases separated the two germline ends. The CDR3 is made up of 15 amino acids. From germline, CDR1 is MNHEY and CDR2 SVGEGT. CDR3 nucleotides: TGTGCCAGCAGTACGGAGGGGATGGGCAATCAGCCCCAGCATTTT. Its protein product is CASSTEGMGNQPQHF.

The rearrangement joins TRBV3-1 (or the pseudogene TRBV3-2) to TRBJ1-4; D is undetermined. V was cut by 4 bases and J by 13 bases, with 16 bases left in between. The CDR3 loop spans 13 amino acids. Germline V gives CDR1 LGHDT, CDR2 YNNKEL (reference sequence). CDR3 protein: CASSPGTELGLFF. The CDR3 bases are TGTGCCAGCAGCCCAGGAACAGAACTAGGACTGTTTTTT.

J is TRBJ2-1 and V is TRBV7-2, with 10 nucleotides matching TRBD1. V gave up 3 bases and J gave up 5 bases; unmatched junction bases: 7. The CDR3 is made up of 16 amino acids. Germline V gene lookup returns CDR1 SGHTA and CDR2 FQGNSA. The CDR3 DNA follows: TGTGCCAGCAGCTTGGCCCATGGACAGGGGGACAATGAGCAGTTCTTC. This translates into CASSLAHGQGDNEQFF.

The chain carries TRBV18 and TRBJ1-2; the D is unclear. This CDR3 is built from 13 residues. Looked up from germline, CDR1 is KGHSH and CDR2 is LQKENI. Trimming took 3 bases from V and 6 from J, leaving 11 bases between them. The DNA for the CDR3 is TGTGCCAGCTCACCGTTCTCGTTAGATGGCTACACCTTC. Encoded protein: CASSPFSLDGYTF.

This chain joins TRBV24-1 and TRBJ1-4, with D tentatively TRBD1 (6 bases). This CDR3 has 16 residues. Germline CDR1 KGHDR, CDR2 SFDVKD. Trimming took 4 bases from V and 4 from J, leaving 15 bases between them. CDR3 residues: CATSDSRQANNEKLFF. CDR3 nucleotides: TGTGCCACCAGTGACAGCCGACAGGCCAATAATGAAAAACTGTTTTTT.

The V gene is TRBV5-1, the J gene TRBJ2-1; weak D call: TRBD2 (7 bases). Germline V gene lookup returns CDR1 SGHRS and CDR2 YFSETQ. V lost 4 bases and J 6 bases, leaving 20 bases between the germline ends. The CDR3 spans 16 residues. The CDR3 DNA reads as TGCGCCAGCAGCGTCCAGCAGGCGGGGGCGTTCAATGAGCAGTTCTTC. Its protein is CASSVQQAGAFNEQFF.

This sequence joins TRBV19 and TRBJ1-1, with 7 positions matching TRBD1. Germline values: CDR1 LNHDA, CDR2 SQIVND (reference sequence). The length of the CDR3 is 15 residues. V gave up 9 bases and J gave up 0 bases; unmatched junction bases: 10. The CDR3 sequence: CASNGQAAMNTEAFF. Here the CDR3 DNA reads TGTGCCAGCAATGGACAGGCGGCTATGAACACTGAAGCTTTCTTT.

V is TRBV5-5 and J is TRBJ1-4; D gene ambiguous. The germline gives CDR1 SGHKS, CDR2 YYEKEE (reference sequence). CDR3 length: 15 amino acids. V lost 0 bases and J lost 0, with 6 bases in between. Here the CDR3 reads CASSLAGSTNEKLFF. CDR3 sequence (DNA): TGTGCCAGCAGCTTGGCCGGGTCAACTAATGAAAAACTGTTTTTT.

This chain connects TRBV3-1 (or the pseudogene TRBV3-2) to TRBJ2-7; TRBD2 matches at 10 bases. The V gene end was trimmed by 5 bases and the J gene end by 1 base; junction bases not matched to a gene: 5. The germline V gene has CDR1 LGHDT and CDR2 YNNKEL (reference sequence). There are 15 residues in the CDR3. CDR3 amino acids: CASSFGLAASYEQYF. In nucleotides, the CDR3 is TGTGCCAGCAGCTTTGGACTAGCGGCATCCTACGAGCAGTACTTC.

This chain joins TRBV19 and TRBJ1-4; TRBD1 matches 7 bases. In germline, CDR1 is LNHDA, CDR2 SQIVND (reference sequence). The CDR3 covers 16 residues. V gave up 7 bases and J gave up 2 bases; unmatched junction bases: 10. Here the CDR3 reads CASTRGQLGTNEKLFF. As DNA, the CDR3 is TGTGCCAGTACAAGGGGACAGTTGGGGACTAATGAAAAACTGTTTTTT.

The chain carries TRBV28 and TRBJ2-3; 8 bases agree with TRBD1. Losses at the gene ends were 6 bases for V and 2 bases for J; bases not matched to a gene: 10. CDR3 length: 16 amino acids. Looked up from germline, CDR1 is MDHEN and CDR2 is SYDVKM. CDR3: CASRHRQGLTTDTQYF. In nucleotides, the CDR3 is TGTGCCAGCAGACATAGACAGGGGCTCACCACAGATACGCAGTATTTT.

The rearrangement joins TRBV2 to TRBJ1-5, with a weak D call TRBD1 (5 bases). The CDR3 covers 14 residues. V was trimmed by 6 bases and J by 6 bases, leaving 15 bases between them. Germline V gene data show CDR1 as SNHLY and CDR2 as FYNNEI. CDR3 sequence (DNA): TGTGCCAGCAGGATACTTGGGGCTTCTCAGCCCCAGCATTTT. Translation: CASRILGASQPQHF. The complete variable domain, with remaining parts taken from reference TRBV2 and TRBJ1-5, reads EPEVTQTPSHQVTQMGQEVILRCVPISNHLYFYWYRQILGQKVEFLVSFYNNEISEKSEIFDDQFSVERPDGSNFTLKIRSTKLEDSAMYFCASRILGASQPQHFGDGTRLSIL.

This rearrangement joins TRBV6-5 to TRBJ2-2, with 10 bases identical to TRBD2. With V trimmed by 6 bases and J by 7 bases, 8 bases remained unmatched. This CDR3 has 15 amino acids. CDR1 MNHEY and CDR2 SVGAGI come from the germline V gene. In nucleotides, the CDR3 is TGTGCCAGCAGCGCCGGGACTAGCGAAGGCGGGGAGCTGTTTTTT. The encoded protein is CASSAGTSEGGELFF.

V usage is TRBV11-3 and J usage is TRBJ2-7, with a weak D call TRBD2 (7 bases). The length of the CDR3 is 13 residues. V was clipped by 5 bases and J by 0 bases, with 8 bases between them. CDR1 is SGHNT and CDR2 is YENEEA in the germline V gene. The CDR3 loop is CASSGGASYEQYF. CDR3 nucleotides: TGTGCCAGCAGCGGGGGGGCCTCCTACGAGCAGTACTTC.

The chain couples TRBV15 to TRBJ2-1; 10 bases map to TRBD1. Germline assignment: CDR1 LNHNV and CDR2 YYDKDF (reference sequence). This CDR3 spans 15 amino acids. Trimming cost V 3 bases and J 7 bases; bases outside gene matches: 6. CDR3 protein: CATSRDRGDGNEQFF. DNA for the CDR3: TGTGCCACCAGCAGGGACAGGGGGGACGGGAATGAGCAGTTCTTC. The entire variable domain, with the rest obtained from reference TRBV15 and TRBJ2-1, is as follows: DAMVIQNPRYQVTQFGKPVTLSCSQTLNHNVMYWYQQKSSQAPKLLFHYYDKDFNNEADTPDNFQSRRPNTSFCFLDIRSPGLGDTAMYLCATSRDRGDGNEQFFGPGTRLTVL.

The chain uses TRBV7-2 and TRBJ1-1; a weak D match, TRBD1 (6 bases). This CDR3 comprises 15 residues. CDR1 and CDR2 from the germline V gene are SGHTA and FQGNSA. Deletions cut 2 bases from V and 4 bases from J, with 14 bases between. The CDR3 sequence is CASSLLTGSFTEAFF. The CDR3 coding sequence is TGTGCCAGCAGCTTACTTACAGGGAGTTTCACTGAAGCTTTCTTT.

The CDR3 here is CASSILAGGTYNEQFF. CDR3 nucleotide sequence: TGTGCCAGTAGTATACTAGCGGGAGGTACCTACAATGAGCAGTTCTTC. The chain carries TRBV19 and TRBJ2-1; 11 positions agree with TRBD2. This CDR3 region has 16 residues. Germline V gives CDR1 LNHDA, CDR2 SQIVND (reference sequence). V trimming: 2 bases; J trimming: 2 bases; junction bases outside the gene matches: 2.

The chain combines TRBV7-9 with TRBJ2-7; 7 positions match TRBD2. Germline CDR1 reads SEHNR; CDR2 reads FQNEAQ (reference sequence). Trimming took 3 bases from V and 6 from J; bases not matched to a gene: 8. The CDR3 is made up of 14 amino acids. CDR3 loop: CASSLTSLVVEQYF. For the CDR3, the DNA is TGTGCCAGCAGCTTGACTAGCCTTGTGGTCGAGCAGTACTTC.

V and J are TRBV24-1 and TRBJ1-1; no definite D call. V was shortened by 9 bases and J by 0 bases, with 10 bases between the two germline ends. Germline V CDR1 and CDR2: KGHDR, SFDVKD. CDR3 size: 13 residues. This chain's CDR3 is CATSRGMNTEAFF. Here the CDR3 DNA reads TGTGCCACCTCTCGCGGGATGAACACTGAAGCTTTCTTT.

The chain uses TRBV30 and TRBJ2-2; TRBD2 agrees at 7 bases. CDR1 is GTSNPN, CDR2 SVGIG, per germline (reference sequence). The junction had 5 bases not matched to a gene; V was cut back by 4 bases and J by 0 bases. The CDR3 has 15 residues. The CDR3 nucleotides are TGTGCCTGGAATCGGGACTACGCGAACACCGGGGAGCTGTTTTTT. Translation: CAWNRDYANTGELFF.